These 21 T cell receptor beta chains share one sample of origin, sequenced in a study of blood T cell repertoires in COVID-19. Method: immunoSEQ multiplex PCR; TCRdb's copy keeps in-frame clones and lacks some. The sample holds a few hundred thousand clones, 90% seen once. The specimen was peripheral blood. The receptors derive from an older woman with COVID-19, enrolled during active disease.

This clone was found once. This chain connects TRBV30 to TRBJ1-5; 9 bases fit TRBD1. Looked up from germline, CDR1 is GTSNPN and CDR2 is SVGIG (reference sequence). The V gene end was trimmed by 4 bases and the J gene end by 4 bases; junction bases not matched to a gene: 5. The CDR3 runs 14 residues. The CDR3, as DNA: TGTGCCTGGAACCAGGGACAGGGAAATCAGCCCCAGCATTTT. Amino acid sequence: CAWNQGQGNQPQHF.

CDR3 loop: CASSLAQQSSYNSPLHF. In DNA, the CDR3 is TGTGCCAGCAGCTTAGCACAGCAGAGCTCCTATAATTCACCCCTCCACTTT. This sequence joins TRBV7-2 and TRBJ1-6; D is uncertain. The CDR3 loop spans 17 amino acids. Germline CDR1 SGHTA, CDR2 FQGNSA. Trimming stripped 0 bases from V and 0 bases from J, with 9 bases between.

The chain combines TRBV11-2 with TRBJ2-5, with D tentatively TRBD1 (5 bases). CDR1 and CDR2 from the germline V gene are SGHAT and FQNNGV. The CDR3 extends over 15 amino acids. Trimming removed 1 base at V and 3 bases at J, with 12 bases between. DNA of the CDR3: TGTGCCAGCAGCTTAGTTGGAACAGGAGAAGAGACCCAGTACTTC. Translation gives CASSLVGTGEETQYF.

This clone was observed once. The rearrangement joins TRBV7-2 to TRBJ2-1, with TRBD1 matching 8 bases. The V gene's germline CDR1 is SGHTA and CDR2 FQGNSA. The CDR3 contains 13 residues. V lost 5 bases, J lost 9 bases, and 6 bases stayed unmatched. CDR3 protein: CASSQGQAIEQFF. The CDR3 DNA reads as TGTGCCAGCAGCCAGGGACAGGCGATTGAGCAGTTCTTC.

In this sample, this clone turned up once. The V and J genes are TRBV25-1 and TRBJ2-2, with D unclear. The CDR3 is 16 residues long. Germline CDR1 and CDR2: MGHDK and SYGVNS. Between the trimmed V and J ends, which lost 0 bases and 1 base, there was a span of 9 bases. The CDR3 nucleotides are TGTGCCAGCAGTGAATATGTACAGCTGAACACCGGGGAGCTGTTTTTT. Its translation: CASSEYVQLNTGELFF. Full variable domain (rest looked up from reference TRBV25-1 and TRBJ2-2): EADIYQTPRYLVIGTGKKITLECSQTMGHDKMYWYQQDPGMELHLIHYSYGVNSTEKGDLSSESTVSRIRTEHFPLTLESARPSHTSQYLCASSEYVQLNTGELFFGEGSRLTVL.

The chain links TRBV12-5 to TRBJ1-1; 7 bases fit TRBD1. Germline V CDR1 and CDR2: LGHNT, FRNRAP. V lost 0 bases and J lost 5; bases outside the gene matches: 6. The CDR3 runs to 15 residues. The chain's CDR3 is CASGLVEGARTEAFF. CDR3 in DNA: TGTGCTAGTGGTTTGGTAGAGGGGGCTAGGACTGAAGCTTTCTTT.

The chain is built from TRBV2 and TRBJ1-4; D is unresolved. The CDR3 has 16 residues. Germline CDR1 and CDR2: SNHLY and FYNNEI. V dropped 3 bases and J dropped 1 base, with 12 bases sitting between them. As DNA, the CDR3 is TGTGCCAGCAGTGAGCGGGCTATCGTAACTAATGAAAAACTGTTTTTT. This translates into CASSERAIVTNEKLFF.

J is TRBJ1-1 and V is TRBV6-5; a possible D gene is TRBD1 (5 bases). CDR3 length: 14 residues. Trimming took off 2 bases at V and 2 bases at J, with 9 bases between the two ends. CDR1 is MNHEY, CDR2 SVGAGI, per germline. The CDR3 sequence: CASSYRQPNTEAFF. In DNA, the CDR3 is TGTGCCAGCAGTTACAGACAGCCCAACACTGAAGCTTTCTTT.

J is TRBJ2-5 and V is TRBV7-9; 9 bases align to TRBD1. The CDR3 has 13 amino acids. CDR1 is SEHNR and CDR2 is FQNEAQ in the germline V gene (reference sequence). Germline trimming cut 6 bases from V and 4 bases from J; bases unmatched to any gene: 3. Here the CDR3 DNA reads TGTGCCAGCAGGCCGACAGGGGGAGAGACCCAGTACTTC. The encoded protein is CASRPTGGETQYF.

The chain carries TRBV10-3 and TRBJ2-7, with TRBD2 identical over 9 bases. This CDR3 spans 13 amino acids. Germline V gives CDR1 ENHRY, CDR2 SYGVKD. The ends lost 5 bases at V and 6 bases at J; junction bases unmatched: 5. The CDR3 coding sequence is TGTGCCATCAGTCCGGGACTAGCAGTCGAGCAGTACTTC. Translating gives CAISPGLAVEQYF.

The chain couples TRBV19 to TRBJ1-5; 10 positions agree with TRBD1. The CDR3 length is 15 residues. With V trimmed by 4 bases and J by 6 bases, 6 bases remained unmatched. From germline, CDR1 is LNHDA and CDR2 SQIVND (reference sequence). As DNA, the CDR3 is TGTGCCAGTAGTACGGGGACAGGGGCAGGTCAGCCCCAGCATTTT. Translation gives CASSTGTGAGQPQHF. The full variable domain, with the rest looked up from reference TRBV19 and TRBJ1-5, is DGGITQSPKYLFRKEGQNVTLSCEQNLNHDAMYWYRQDPGQGLRLIYYSQIVNDFQKGDIAEGYSVSREKKESFPLTVTSAQKNPTAFYLCASSTGTGAGQPQHFGDGTRLSIL.

The chain combines TRBV4-1 with TRBJ2-3; TRBD2 matches at 11 bases. Germline V gene sequence: CDR1 MGHRA, CDR2 YSYEKL. The ends lost 0 bases at V and 4 bases at J; junction bases unmatched: 15. CDR3 length equals 20 residues. CDR3 sequence: CASSQEQSLAGGTISDTQYF. The CDR3 coding sequence is TGCGCCAGCAGCCAAGAGCAGTCCCTAGCGGGGGGAACCATTTCAGATACGCAGTATTTT.

The chain joins TRBV5-8 to TRBJ1-2, with 7 positions matching TRBD1. This CDR3 is 14 amino acids long. The trim removed 0 bases at V and 5 bases at J, leaving 4 bases unmatched. Germline V CDR1 and CDR2: SGHTS, YDEGEE. The CDR3 region is CASSLGQGWYGYTF. CDR3 DNA sequence: TGTGCCAGCAGCTTGGGACAGGGCTGGTATGGCTACACCTTC.

This clone was seen only once. The chain carries TRBV11-2 and TRBJ1-2; the match to TRBD1 covers 8 bases. V lost 4 bases, J lost 6 bases, and 1 base stayed unmatched. This CDR3 is built from 12 residues. CDR1 is SGHAT and CDR2 is FQNNGV in the germline V gene. CDR3 protein: CASSYRGDGYTF. CDR3 coding DNA: TGTGCCAGCAGCTACAGGGGGGATGGCTACACCTTC.

The CDR3 DNA reads as TGTGCCAGCAGCTTGGGCCAGGGGGCATTGGATACTGAAGCTTTCTTT. Its protein is CASSLGQGALDTEAFF. The V and J genes are TRBV5-8 and TRBJ1-1, with TRBD1 identical over 8 bases. CDR1 is SGHTS, CDR2 YDEGEE, per germline. After removal of 0 bases from V and 5 bases from J, the junction contained 9 bases not matched to a gene. This CDR3 region has 16 residues.

The chain carries TRBV27 and TRBJ1-6, with D possibly TRBD1 on 6 matching bases. V was cut by 6 bases and J by 4 bases, with 10 bases left in between. Germline-derived CDR1 and CDR2 are MNHEY and SMNVEV (reference sequence). The CDR3 is 14 amino acids. The CDR3 DNA sequence: TGTGCCAGCAGGCTACAGGGATATAATTCACCCCTCCACTTT. This translates into CASRLQGYNSPLHF.

V usage is TRBV7-2 and J usage is TRBJ1-1; D is perhaps TRBD1 (6 bases). CDR1 and CDR2 (germline): SGHTA, FQGNSA. V was cut by 0 bases and J by 5 bases, with 16 bases left in between. The CDR3 is made up of 16 amino acids. The CDR3 reads CASSLAGGGFSTEAFF. CDR3 coding DNA: TGTGCCAGCAGCTTAGCAGGGGGTGGTTTTTCAACTGAAGCTTTCTTT.

The chain carries TRBV4-2 and TRBJ1-1, with 7 nucleotides matching TRBD1. The V segment lost 4 bases and the J segment 5 bases; nucleotides outside the gene matches: 7. Germline CDR1 LGHNA, CDR2 YNFKEQ. The CDR3 covers 14 residues. CDR3 bases: TGTGCCAGCAGCCCGTTAGACAGGGATACTGAAGCTTTCTTT. Protein sequence: CASSPLDRDTEAFF.

This rearrangement joins TRBV2 to TRBJ1-1, with 7 bases identical to TRBD1. The CDR3 loop spans 13 amino acids. V lost 8 bases and J lost 3; bases outside the gene matches: 6. Germline lookup yields CDR1 SNHLY and CDR2 FYNNEI. The CDR3 DNA follows: TGTGCCAGCGTCGGACAGGCTGACACTGAAGCTTTCTTT. Residues: CASVGQADTEAFF.

J is TRBJ1-1 and V is TRBV30, with D hard to call. The CDR3 is 13 residues long. The V end was cut by 0 bases, the J end by 0 bases, with 5 bases between. Looked up from germline, CDR1 is GTSNPN and CDR2 is SVGIG (reference sequence). CDR3 DNA sequence: TGTGCCTGGAGTGTTTCGTTGAACACTGAAGCTTTCTTT. It codes for CAWSVSLNTEAFF.

This clone has more than one count but fewer than ten. V and J are TRBV12-3 or TRBV12-4 and TRBJ1-4; 7 nucleotides align to TRBD1. The V segment lost 6 bases and the J segment 10 bases; nucleotides outside the gene matches: 5. This CDR3 is 12 amino acids long. The CDR3 loop is CASRGTEGKLFF. DNA of the CDR3: TGTGCCAGCAGGGGGACAGAGGGAAAACTGTTTTTT.